This T cell receptor beta chain came from a study of T cell clonotyping in hematopoietic cell transplantation. The V gene end was trimmed by 0 bases and the J gene end by 9 bases; junction bases not matched to a gene: 12. CDR1 and CDR2 from the germline V gene are SGDLS and YYNGEE. This CDR3 has 16 residues. Study-wide results and limits: Recipient TCR diversity dropped after transplant; expanded clonotypes rose from day 30 to 180. At the given depth, recipient repertoires were over 95% de novo clonotypes. Broader posttransplant TCR repertoire diversity was predicted by graft donor and pretransplant recipient Inverse Simpson Index values.

Assay: immunoSEQ multiplex PCR; the TCRdb copy retains only in-frame clones and omits some. The top ten hold around 30% of the sample, which has roughly 9,000 clones, 85% seen once. Concerning this clone itself: Its matching antigen is unknown.

This specimen consisted of PBMCs, obtained 180 days after allogeneic stem cell transplant. This chain links TRBV9 with TRBJ2-1; 7 bases agree with TRBD2. The receptor's source is a female patient between 30 and 45 years old who had an allogeneic stem cell transplant, so the T cells may come from the graft donor. Some clones in this sample may be carry-over from other donors' samples. DNA for the CDR3: TGTGCCAGCAGCGTAGGGGAGCGGGGTATCGGAGGTGAGCAGTTCTTC. Protein product: CASSVGERGIGGEQFF.